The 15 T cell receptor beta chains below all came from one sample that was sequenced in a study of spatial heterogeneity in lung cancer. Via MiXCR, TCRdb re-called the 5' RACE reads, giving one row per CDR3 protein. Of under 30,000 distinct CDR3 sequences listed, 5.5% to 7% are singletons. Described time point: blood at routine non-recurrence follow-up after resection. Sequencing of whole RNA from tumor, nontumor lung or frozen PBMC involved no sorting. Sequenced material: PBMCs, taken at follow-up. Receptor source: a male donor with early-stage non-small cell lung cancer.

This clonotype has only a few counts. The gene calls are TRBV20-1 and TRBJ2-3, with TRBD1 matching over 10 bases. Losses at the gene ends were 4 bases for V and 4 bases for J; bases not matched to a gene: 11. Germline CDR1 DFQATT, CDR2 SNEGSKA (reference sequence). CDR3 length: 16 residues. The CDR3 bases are TGCAGTGCTACACCGCAGACAGGGGGCAGTTCAGATACGCAGTATTTT. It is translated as CSATPQTGGSSDTQYF.

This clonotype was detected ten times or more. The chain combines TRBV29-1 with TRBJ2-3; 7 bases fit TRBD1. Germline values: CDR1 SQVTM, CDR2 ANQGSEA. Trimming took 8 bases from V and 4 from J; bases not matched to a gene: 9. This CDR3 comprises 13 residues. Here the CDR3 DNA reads TGCAGCTACAAAAAAGGGGGCCCAGATACGCAGTATTTT. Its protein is CSYKKGGPDTQYF.

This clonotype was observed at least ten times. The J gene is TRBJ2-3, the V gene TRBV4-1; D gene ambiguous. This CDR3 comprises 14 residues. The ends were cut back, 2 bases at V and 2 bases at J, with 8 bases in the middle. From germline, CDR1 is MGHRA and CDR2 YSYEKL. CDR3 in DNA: TGCGCCAGCAGCCAACAGTATAACACAGATACGCAGTATTTT. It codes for CASSQQYNTDTQYF.

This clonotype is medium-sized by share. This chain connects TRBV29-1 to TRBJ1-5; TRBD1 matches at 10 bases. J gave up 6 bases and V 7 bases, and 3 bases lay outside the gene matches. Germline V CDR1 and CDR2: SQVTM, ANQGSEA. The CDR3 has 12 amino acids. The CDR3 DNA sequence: TGCAGCGCCCGGACAGGGGGTCAGCCCCAGCATTTT. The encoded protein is CSARTGGQPQHF.

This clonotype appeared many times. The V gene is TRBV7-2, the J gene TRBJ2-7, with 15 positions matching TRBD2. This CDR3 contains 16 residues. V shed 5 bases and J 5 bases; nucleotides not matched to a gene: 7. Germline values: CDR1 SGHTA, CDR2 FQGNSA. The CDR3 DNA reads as TGTGCCAGCAGCCCCCCGGGACTAGCGGGAGGCCACGAGCAGTACGTC. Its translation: CASSPPGLAGGHEQYV.

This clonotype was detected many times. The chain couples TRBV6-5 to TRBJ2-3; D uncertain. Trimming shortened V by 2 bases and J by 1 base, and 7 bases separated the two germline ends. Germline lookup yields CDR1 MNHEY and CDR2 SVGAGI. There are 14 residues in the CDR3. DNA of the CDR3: TGTGCCAGCAGTTACCCCGGCCGCACAGATACGCAGTATTTT. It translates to CASSYPGRTDTQYF.

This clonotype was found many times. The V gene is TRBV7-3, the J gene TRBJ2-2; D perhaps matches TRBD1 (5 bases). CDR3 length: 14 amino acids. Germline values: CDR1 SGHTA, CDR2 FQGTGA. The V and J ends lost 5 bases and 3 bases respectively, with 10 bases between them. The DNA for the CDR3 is TGTGCCAGCAGCCTAAGCAGGGACACCGGGGAGCTGTTTTTT. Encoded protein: CASSLSRDTGELFF.

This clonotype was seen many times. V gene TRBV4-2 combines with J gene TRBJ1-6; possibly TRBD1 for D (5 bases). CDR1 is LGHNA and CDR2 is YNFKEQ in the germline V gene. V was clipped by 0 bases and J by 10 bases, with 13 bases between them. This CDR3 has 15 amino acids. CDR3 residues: CASSQDSGQSSPLHF. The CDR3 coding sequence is TGTGCCAGCAGCCAAGATTCAGGGCAGAGCTCACCCCTCCACTTT.

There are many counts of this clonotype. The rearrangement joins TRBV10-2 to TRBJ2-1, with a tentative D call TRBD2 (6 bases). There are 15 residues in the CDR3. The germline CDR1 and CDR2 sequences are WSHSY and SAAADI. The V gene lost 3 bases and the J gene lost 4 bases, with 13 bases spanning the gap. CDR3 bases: TGCGCCAGCAGTGAAGCATGGGAGGTGTACAATGAGCAGTTCTTC. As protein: CASSEAWEVYNEQFF.

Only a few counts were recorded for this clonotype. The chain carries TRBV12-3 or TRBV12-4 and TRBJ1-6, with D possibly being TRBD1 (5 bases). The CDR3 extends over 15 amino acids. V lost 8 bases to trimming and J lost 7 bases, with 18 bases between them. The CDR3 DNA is TGTGCCAGCTGTCGCACGGGGGGTGAGAATTCACCCCTCCACTTT. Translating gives CASCRTGGENSPLHF.

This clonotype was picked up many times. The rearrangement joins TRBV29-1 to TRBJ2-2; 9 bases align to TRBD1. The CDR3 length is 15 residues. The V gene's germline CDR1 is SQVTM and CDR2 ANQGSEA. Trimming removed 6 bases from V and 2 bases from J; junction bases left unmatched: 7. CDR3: CSVTPGQGNTGELFF. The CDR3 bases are TGCAGCGTAACACCGGGACAGGGAAACACCGGGGAGCTGTTTTTT.

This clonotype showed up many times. CDR3 sequence reads: CASSSSRGTVGTNEKLFF. The CDR3 nucleotides read TGTGCCAGCAGCTCTAGCAGGGGGACAGTGGGAACTAATGAAAAACTGTTTTTT. The gene calls are TRBV7-8 and TRBJ1-4, with TRBD1 identical over 7 bases. CDR1 is SGHVS, CDR2 FQNEAQ, per germline. V trimming: 4 bases; J trimming: 1 base; junction bases outside the gene matches: 12. The CDR3 totals 18 residues.

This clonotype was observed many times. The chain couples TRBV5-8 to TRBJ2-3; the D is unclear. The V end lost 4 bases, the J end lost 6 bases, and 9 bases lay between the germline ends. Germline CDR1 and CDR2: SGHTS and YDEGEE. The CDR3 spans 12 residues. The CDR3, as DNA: TGTGCCAGCAGCATGCAGTCTGATACGCAGTATTTT. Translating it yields CASSMQSDTQYF.

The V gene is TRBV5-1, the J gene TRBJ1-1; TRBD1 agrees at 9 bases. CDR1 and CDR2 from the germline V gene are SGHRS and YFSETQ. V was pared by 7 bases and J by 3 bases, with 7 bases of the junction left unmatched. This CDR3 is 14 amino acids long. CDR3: CASALYRGHTEAFF. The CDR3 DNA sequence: TGCGCCAGCGCACTTTACAGGGGGCACACTGAAGCTTTCTTT.

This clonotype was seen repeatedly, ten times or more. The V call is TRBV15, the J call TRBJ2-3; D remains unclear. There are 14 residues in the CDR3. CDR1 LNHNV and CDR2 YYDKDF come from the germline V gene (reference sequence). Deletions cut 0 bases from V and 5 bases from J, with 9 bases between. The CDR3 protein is CATSRDRVQDTQYF. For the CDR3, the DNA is TGTGCCACCAGCAGAGATCGGGTTCAAGATACGCAGTATTTT. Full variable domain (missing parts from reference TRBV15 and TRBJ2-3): DAMVIQNPRYQVTQFGKPVTLSCSQTLNHNVMYWYQQKSSQAPKLLFHYYDKDFNNEADTPDNFQSRRPNTSFCFLDIRSPGLGDTAMYLCATSRDRVQDTQYFGPGTRLTVL.